This T cell receptor beta chain was profiled in a study of blood T cell repertoires in COVID-19. Study-level information: Sites in the United States, Italy and Spain provided acute and convalescent COVID-19 samples. The cDNA or gDNA used as material had been derived from T cells, B-cell-depleted T cells, or PBMCs.

TCRdb's copy holds only in-frame clones and misses some; the assay was immunoSEQ multiplex PCR. The sample has some 700,000 clones; about 90% are singletons. This CDR3 has 15 residues. Germline CDR1 is SNHLY and CDR2 is FYNNEI. Trimming stripped 5 bases from V and 3 bases from J, with 17 bases between. This receptor was identified in a woman aged 18-29 years with acute or convalescent COVID-19. The sample taken for sequencing was peripheral blood. The chain links TRBV2 to TRBJ2-7; D is possibly TRBD1 (6 bases). The CDR3 DNA reads TGTGCCAGCAGTCGAGTCACAGGGTCGTACTACGAGCAGTACTTC. The encoded protein is CASSRVTGSYYEQYF.